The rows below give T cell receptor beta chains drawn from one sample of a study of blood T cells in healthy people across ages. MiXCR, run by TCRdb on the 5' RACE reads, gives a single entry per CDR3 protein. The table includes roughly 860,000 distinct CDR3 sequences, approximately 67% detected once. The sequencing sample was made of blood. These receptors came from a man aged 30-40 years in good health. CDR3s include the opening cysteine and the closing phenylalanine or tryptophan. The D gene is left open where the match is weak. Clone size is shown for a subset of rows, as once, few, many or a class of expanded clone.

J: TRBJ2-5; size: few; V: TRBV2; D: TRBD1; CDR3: CASKRDREVETQYF; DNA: TGTGCCAGCAAACGGGACAGGGAAGTAGAGACCCAGTACTTC
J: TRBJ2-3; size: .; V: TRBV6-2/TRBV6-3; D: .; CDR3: CASSWGSHTDTQYF; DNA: TGTGCCAGCAGCTGGGGGAGTCACACAGATACGCAGTATTTT
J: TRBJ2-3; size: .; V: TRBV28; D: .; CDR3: CASSFRGTRGQYF; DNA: TGTGCCAGCAGTTTTCGGGGGACCCGGGGGCAGTATTTT
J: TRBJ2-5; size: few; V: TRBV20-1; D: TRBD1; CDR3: CSARAGGHPELQETQYF; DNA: TGCAGTGCTAGAGCAGGGGGACATCCCGAACTCCAAGAGACCCAGTACTTC
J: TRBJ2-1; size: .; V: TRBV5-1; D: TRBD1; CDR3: CALGTANNEQFF; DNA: TGCGCCCTCGGGACAGCCAACAATGAGCAGTTCTTC
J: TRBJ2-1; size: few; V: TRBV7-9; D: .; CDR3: CASSMDSHNEQFF; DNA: TGTGCCAGCAGTATGGACAGCCACAATGAGCAGTTCTTC
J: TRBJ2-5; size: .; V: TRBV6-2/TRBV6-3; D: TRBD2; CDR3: CASSPGLGKRETQYF; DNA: TGTGCCAGCAGTCCCGGACTAGGAAAGCGAGAGACCCAGTACTTC
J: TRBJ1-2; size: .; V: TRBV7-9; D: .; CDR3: CASSSPAGVYGYTF; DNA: TGTGCCAGCAGTTCCCCAGCAGGGGTGTATGGCTACACCTTC
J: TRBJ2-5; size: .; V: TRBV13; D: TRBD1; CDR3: CASSLVGTGVKETQYF; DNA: TGTGCCAGCAGCTTAGTCGGGACAGGGGTGAAGGAGACCCAGTACTTC
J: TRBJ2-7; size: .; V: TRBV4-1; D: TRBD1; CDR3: CASSQARQGEEQYF; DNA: TGCGCCAGCAGCCAAGCCCGCCAGGGGGAAGAGCAGTACTTC
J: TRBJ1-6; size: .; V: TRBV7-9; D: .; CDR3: CASRGRDQGNSPLHF; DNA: TGTGCCAGCAGAGGACGGGACCAGGGAAATTCACCCCTCCACTTT
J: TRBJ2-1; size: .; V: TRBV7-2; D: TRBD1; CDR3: CASRMGGADRAEQFF; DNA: TGTGCCAGCAGGATGGGTGGGGCGGACAGGGCTGAGCAGTTCTTC
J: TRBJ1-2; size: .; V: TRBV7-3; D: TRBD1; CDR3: CASSLGAGTGDGYTF; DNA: TGTGCCAGCAGCTTAGGCGCCGGGACAGGGGACGGCTACACCTTC
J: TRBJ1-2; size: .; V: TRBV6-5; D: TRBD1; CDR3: CASSYSPRGVGGYTF; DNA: TGTGCCAGCAGTTACTCTCCCAGGGGGGTTGGTGGCTACACCTTC
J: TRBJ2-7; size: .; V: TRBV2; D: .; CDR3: CASSEYGEAVTYEQYF; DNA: TGTGCCAGCAGTGAATACGGGGAGGCAGTAACCTACGAGCAGTACTTC
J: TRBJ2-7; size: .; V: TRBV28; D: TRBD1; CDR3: CASSSTWGQGAYEQYF; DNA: TGTGCCAGCAGTTCTACCTGGGGACAGGGGGCCTACGAGCAGTACTTC
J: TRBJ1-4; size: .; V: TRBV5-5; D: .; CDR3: CASSLQGREKLFF; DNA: TGTGCCAGCAGCTTGCAAGGGAGGGAAAAACTGTTTTTT
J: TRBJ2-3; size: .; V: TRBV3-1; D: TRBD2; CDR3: CASSPVKERGGLDTQYF; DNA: TGTGCCAGCAGCCCGGTGAAGGAGCGGGGGGGCCTAGATACGCAGTATTTT
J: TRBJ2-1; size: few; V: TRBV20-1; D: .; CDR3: CSARDSGTRVSNEQFF; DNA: TGCAGTGCTAGAGATAGTGGGACAAGGGTCTCCAATGAGCAGTTCTTC
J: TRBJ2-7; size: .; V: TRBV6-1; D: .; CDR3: CASSDAGTPPYEQYF; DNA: TGTGCCAGCAGCGACGCCGGGACCCCTCCCTACGAGCAGTACTTC
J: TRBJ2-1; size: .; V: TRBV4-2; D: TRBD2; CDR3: CASSQDRRGGIYSEQFF; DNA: TGTGCCAGCAGCCAAGATCGGAGGGGAGGGATATATAGTGAGCAGTTCTTC
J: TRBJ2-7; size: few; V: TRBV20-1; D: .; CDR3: CSACDRYEQYF; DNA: TGCAGTGCTTGCGACAGATACGAGCAGTACTTC
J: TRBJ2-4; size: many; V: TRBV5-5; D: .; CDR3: CASSPDRIGAKNIQYF; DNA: TGTGCCAGCAGCCCAGACAGAATAGGGGCCAAAAACATTCAGTACTTC
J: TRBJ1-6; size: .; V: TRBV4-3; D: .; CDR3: CASSQDLLVQRESPLHF; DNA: TGCGCCAGCAGCCAAGATCTTCTGGTTCAACGGGAGTCACCCCTCCACTTT
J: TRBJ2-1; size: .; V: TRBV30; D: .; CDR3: CAWTGYNEQFF; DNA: TGTGCCTGGACCGGGTACAATGAGCAGTTCTTC
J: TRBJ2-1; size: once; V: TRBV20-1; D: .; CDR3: CSARDIRRGPYNEQFF; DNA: TGCAGTGCTAGAGATATTAGGAGGGGGCCGTATAATGAGCAGTTCTTC
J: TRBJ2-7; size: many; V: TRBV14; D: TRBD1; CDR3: CASSQYRGTYEQYF; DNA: TGTGCCAGCAGCCAATACAGGGGGACCTACGAGCAGTACTTC
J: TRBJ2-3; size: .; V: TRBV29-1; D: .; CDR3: CSWKRGAGGTDTQYF; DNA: TGCAGCTGGAAGAGGGGAGCCGGGGGCACAGATACGCAGTATTTT
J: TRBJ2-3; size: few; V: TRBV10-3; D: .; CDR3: CATTPLSSTDTQYF; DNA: TGTGCCACCACCCCGCTGTCTAGCACAGATACGCAGTATTTT
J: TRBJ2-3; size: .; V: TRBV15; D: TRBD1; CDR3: CATSRGTGGDTQYF; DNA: TGTGCCACCAGCAGAGGGACAGGGGGGGATACGCAGTATTTT
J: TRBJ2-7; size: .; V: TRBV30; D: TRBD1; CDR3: CAWGLDRVAYEQYF; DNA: TGTGCCTGGGGCCTGGACAGGGTAGCCTACGAGCAGTACTTC
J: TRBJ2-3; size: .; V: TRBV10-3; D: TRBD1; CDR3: CAISESPRGTGKTDTQYF; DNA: TGTGCCATCAGTGAGTCACCCCGGGGGACAGGGAAAACAGATACGCAGTATTTT
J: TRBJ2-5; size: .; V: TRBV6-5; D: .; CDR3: CASSGTGFGETQYF; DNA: TGTGCCAGCAGTGGAACAGGGTTTGGAGAGACCCAGTACTTC
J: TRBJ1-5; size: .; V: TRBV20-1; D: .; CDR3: CSLPQGNSNQPQHF; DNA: TGCAGTCTGCCACAGGGAAATAGCAATCAGCCCCAGCATTTT
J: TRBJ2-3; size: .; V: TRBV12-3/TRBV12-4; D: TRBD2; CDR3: CASRDGLAGIDTQYF; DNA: TGTGCCAGCAGGGATGGACTAGCGGGGATAGATACGCAGTATTTT
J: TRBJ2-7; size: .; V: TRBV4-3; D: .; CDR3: CASSQDVTYEQYF; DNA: TGCGCCAGCAGCCAAGATGTAACCTACGAGCAGTACTTC
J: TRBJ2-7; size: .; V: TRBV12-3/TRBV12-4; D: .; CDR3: CASTLPISYEQYF; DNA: TGTGCCAGCACCTTACCCATATCCTACGAGCAGTACTTC
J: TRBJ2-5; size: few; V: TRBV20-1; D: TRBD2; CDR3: CSARALAGSQETQYF; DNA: TGCAGTGCCCGAGCTCTAGCGGGCTCTCAAGAGACCCAGTACTTC
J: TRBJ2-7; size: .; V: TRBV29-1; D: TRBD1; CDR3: CSVEGTGVSYEQYF; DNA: TGCAGCGTTGAGGGGACAGGGGTATCCTACGAGCAGTACTTC
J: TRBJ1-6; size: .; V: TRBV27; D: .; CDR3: CASSFSSSFNSPLHF; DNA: TGTGCCAGCAGTTTTTCCAGCAGCTTTAATTCACCCCTCCACTTT
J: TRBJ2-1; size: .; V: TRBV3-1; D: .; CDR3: CASSQGAGRGINEQFF; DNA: TGTGCCAGCAGCCAAGGTGCAGGCCGCGGTATTAATGAGCAGTTCTTC
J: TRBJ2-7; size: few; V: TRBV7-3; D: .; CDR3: CASSAYSYPYEQYF; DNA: TGTGCCAGCAGCGCCTACAGTTACCCCTACGAGCAGTACTTC
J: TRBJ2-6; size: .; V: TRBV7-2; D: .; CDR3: CASSPEQGLGGANVLTF; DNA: TGTGCCAGCAGCCCAGAACAGGGTCTGGGCGGGGCCAACGTCCTGACTTTC
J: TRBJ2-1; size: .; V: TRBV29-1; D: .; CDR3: CSVDSSSYNEQFF; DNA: TGCAGCGTTGACAGCAGCTCCTACAATGAGCAGTTCTTC
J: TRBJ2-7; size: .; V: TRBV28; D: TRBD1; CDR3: CASSSPGTGGSSYEQYF; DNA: TGTGCCAGCAGTTCCCCAGGGACAGGGGGAAGCTCCTACGAGCAGTACTTC
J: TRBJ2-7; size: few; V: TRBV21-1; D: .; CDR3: CASSNRDRASEQYF; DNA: TGTGCCAGCAGCAACCGGGACAGGGCCAGCGAGCAGTACTTC
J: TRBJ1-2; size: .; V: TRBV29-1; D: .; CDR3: CSVEDPDRRYGYTF; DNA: TGCAGCGTTGAAGATCCCGATAGGCGCTATGGCTACACCTTC
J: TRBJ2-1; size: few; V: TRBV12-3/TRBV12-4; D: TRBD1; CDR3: CASSEGQSLGEQFF; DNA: TGTGCCAGCAGTGAGGGACAGTCATTGGGCGAGCAGTTCTTC
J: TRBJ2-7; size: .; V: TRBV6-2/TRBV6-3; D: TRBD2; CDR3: CASSAGTSLEQYF; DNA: TGTGCCAGCAGCGCCGGGACTAGCCTCGAGCAGTACTTC
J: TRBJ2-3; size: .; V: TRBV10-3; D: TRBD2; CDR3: CAADSTSGGATDTQYF; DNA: TGTGCCGCCGATTCGACTAGCGGGGGGGCCACAGATACGCAGTATTTT
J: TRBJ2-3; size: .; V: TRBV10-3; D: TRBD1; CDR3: CAISAGQNTDTQYF; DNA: TGTGCCATCAGTGCGGGACAGAACACAGATACGCAGTATTTT